Following are 27 T cell receptor beta chains from one sample sequenced in a study of cytomegalovirus exposure and HLA in healthy donors. PCR primers comprised 60 Vbeta and 13 Jbeta primers. Clones were sequenced by immunoSEQ multiplex PCR, and TCRdb holds only the in-frame ones, with some missing. The sample includes tens of thousands of clones, 60% to 80% seen only once; the top ten take under 25%. The specimen was PBMCs. The receptors stem from a woman in her thirties or forties in good health and CMV-seropositive.

In this sample, this clone is hyperexpanded. The CDR3 DNA reads as TGCGCCAGCCAGCGGGGTGAAAAACTGTTTTTT. This encodes CASQRGEKLFF. The gene calls are TRBV10-2 and TRBJ1-4, with D uncertain. Germline assignment: CDR1 WSHSY and CDR2 SAAADI. There are 11 residues in the CDR3. V gave up 8 bases and J gave up 7 bases, with 8 bases separating them.

The gene calls are TRBV7-2 and TRBJ2-5; TRBD1 matches at 9 bases. J was trimmed by 4 bases and V by 4 bases; bases with no gene match: 4. The CDR3 length is 14 residues. Germline CDR1 and CDR2: SGHTA and FQGNSA. Here the CDR3 reads CASSSNRGLETQYF. CDR3 DNA sequence: TGTGCCAGCAGCTCTAACAGGGGGCTAGAGACCCAGTACTTC.

This clone was counted once. The chain employs TRBV4-1 and TRBJ2-4; a possible D gene is TRBD2 (7 bases). From germline, CDR1 is MGHRA and CDR2 YSYEKL. Trimming took 0 bases from V and 6 from J, leaving 12 bases between them. The CDR3 contains 15 residues. CDR3: CASSQEGGGGNIQYF. CDR3 DNA sequence: TGCGCCAGCAGCCAAGAAGGGGGGGGAGGAAACATTCAGTACTTC.

V and J are TRBV15 and TRBJ1-2; 7 nucleotides align to TRBD1. The V segment lost 1 base and the J segment 5 bases; nucleotides outside the gene matches: 4. The CDR3 is 14 amino acids. CDR1 LNHNV and CDR2 YYDKDF come from the germline V gene (reference sequence). This CDR3 reads CATSRGGTDYGYTF. The CDR3 DNA reads as TGTGCCACCAGCAGAGGAGGGACAGATTATGGCTACACCTTC.

The chain has TRBV30 and TRBJ2-5; 10 nucleotides agree with TRBD2. V was pared by 1 base and J by 2 bases, with 4 bases of the junction left unmatched. The CDR3 loop spans 15 amino acids. Per the germline V gene, CDR1 is GTSNPN and CDR2 is SVGIG (reference sequence). CDR3 sequence reads: CAWSAGLAKQETQYF. The CDR3 coding sequence is TGTGCCTGGAGTGCGGGACTAGCGAAACAAGAGACCCAGTACTTC.

The gene calls are TRBV27 and TRBJ2-7; D is uncertain. Trimming cost V 2 bases and J 4 bases, with 9 bases left between them. Per the germline V gene, CDR1 is MNHEY and CDR2 is SMNVEV (reference sequence). The CDR3 sequence is 13 residues long. The CDR3 sequence is CASSLTGWYEQYF. CDR3 nucleotides: TGTGCCAGCAGTTTAACGGGTTGGTACGAGCAGTACTTC.

DNA for the CDR3: TGTGCCTGGAGTGCACTACAGGGGCGAGTTGCAGCTTTCTTT. Protein sequence: CAWSALQGRVAAFF. This chain links TRBV30 with TRBJ1-1; TRBD1 matches 7 bases. V lost 1 base, J lost 10 bases, and 12 bases stayed unmatched. This CDR3 has 14 amino acids. Germline CDR1 is GTSNPN and CDR2 is SVGIG (reference sequence).

The rearrangement uses TRBV6-5 and TRBJ1-4; TRBD1 is a possible D gene (5 bases). The germline V gene encodes CDR1 MNHEY and CDR2 SVGAGI. Trimming removed 6 bases at V and 7 bases at J, with 18 bases between. This CDR3 comprises 15 residues. This chain's CDR3 is CASSRTPSDLEKLFF. The CDR3 coding sequence is TGTGCCAGCAGCCGGACACCTTCAGATCTTGAAAAACTGTTTTTT.

The chain carries TRBV7-6 and TRBJ1-4; D unresolved. V was pared by 2 bases and J by 3 bases, with 10 bases between. The CDR3 sequence is 15 residues long. In germline, CDR1 is SGHVS, CDR2 FNYEAQ. The CDR3 region has the DNA TGTGCCAGCAGCTTAACGACTGCCGCTAATGAAAAACTGTTTTTT. The encoded protein is CASSLTTAANEKLFF.

The chain links TRBV30 to TRBJ2-7; TRBD1 matches at 9 bases. The V segment lost 2 bases and the J segment 5 bases; nucleotides outside the gene matches: 10. The germline V gene has CDR1 GTSNPN and CDR2 SVGIG (reference sequence). The CDR3 has 15 residues. The CDR3 DNA reads as TGTGCCTGGAGTTCCCCCGGGACAGGGAAAGACGAGCAGTACTTC. Its protein product is CAWSSPGTGKDEQYF.

The J gene is TRBJ1-5, the V gene TRBV2, with 7 bases fitting TRBD1. CDR3 length equals 14 residues. V dropped 6 bases and J dropped 2; count of bases not matched to a gene: 4. Germline CDR1 and CDR2: SNHLY and FYNNEI. CDR3 amino acids: CASSLDRGNQPQHF. CDR3 nucleotides: TGTGCCAGCAGCCTCGACAGGGGCAATCAGCCCCAGCATTTT.

This clone was found once. This chain connects TRBV5-6 to TRBJ1-2; the match to TRBD1 covers 8 bases. V shed 4 bases and J 3 bases; nucleotides not matched to a gene: 8. This CDR3 has 15 residues. CDR1 is SGHDT, CDR2 YYEEEE, per germline. DNA for the CDR3: TGTGCCAGCAGCCCTAGGGACAGGTTTTACTATGGCTACACCTTC. Amino acids: CASSPRDRFYYGYTF.

The V and J genes are TRBV6-5 and TRBJ2-7; possibly TRBD2 for D (5 bases). The V gene's germline CDR1 is MNHEY and CDR2 SVGAGI. The V end was cut by 8 bases, the J end by 3 bases, with 8 bases between. The CDR3 loop spans 11 amino acids. The CDR3 region has the DNA TGTGCCAGCGAGGGAAACTACGAGCAGTACTTC. Encoded protein: CASEGNYEQYF.

The chain joins TRBV7-2 to TRBJ1-3; weak D call: TRBD1 (5 bases). Trimming left V 5 bases short and J 4 bases short, with 18 bases between. The germline V gene encodes CDR1 SGHTA and CDR2 FQGNSA. The CDR3 consists of 16 residues. The CDR3 loop reads CASSLPGPGGGNTIYF. CDR3 in DNA: TGTGCCAGCAGCCTCCCAGGACCCGGGGGAGGAAACACCATATATTTT.

The gene calls are TRBV6-6 and TRBJ2-2, with 7 positions matching TRBD1. CDR1 MNHNY and CDR2 SVGAGI come from the germline V gene (reference sequence). Unmatched junction bases numbered 6, after V lost 6 bases and J lost 5 bases. CDR3 length equals 14 residues. The chain's CDR3 is CASRRQGGTGELFF. The CDR3 nucleotides are TGTGCCAGCAGGCGACAGGGTGGAACCGGGGAGCTGTTTTTT.

The chain combines TRBV2 with TRBJ1-6, with unresolved D. The germline V and J ends were trimmed by 4 bases and 5 bases, with 12 bases remaining between them. The germline CDR1 and CDR2 sequences are SNHLY and FYNNEI. The CDR3 contains 15 residues. CDR3 region: CASSGVQANNSPLHF. For the CDR3, the DNA is TGTGCCAGCAGTGGGGTCCAGGCAAATAATTCACCCCTCCACTTT.

As to this clone: The junction departs from the called germline gene at one end, perhaps through a read error. The chain links TRBV7-9 to TRBJ1-2; perhaps TRBD1 as D (5 bases). The length of the CDR3 is 16 residues. Germline V gene lookup returns CDR1 SEHNR and CDR2 FQNEAQ (reference sequence). The CDR3 region has the DNA TGTTCCAGCAGCCGCCTTTTAGGGGAGGCTAACTATGGCTACACCTTC. Translated, it gives CSSSRLLGEANYGYTF.

The chain carries TRBV11-3 and TRBJ2-2, with a tentative D call TRBD2 (6 bases). V lost 5 bases and J lost 1, with 17 bases in between. The CDR3 runs to 17 residues. CDR1 and CDR2 (germline): SGHNT, YENEEA. CDR3 in amino acids: CASSTPRSGVNTGELFF. The DNA of the CDR3 is TGTGCCAGCAGCACTCCGAGGTCGGGAGTGAACACCGGGGAGCTGTTTTTT.

This clone appeared a few times. The V call is TRBV9, the J call TRBJ1-4; D possibly corresponds to TRBD1 (6 bases). V lost 0 bases and J lost 4, with 10 bases in between. This CDR3 has 15 residues. Germline-derived CDR1 and CDR2 are SGDLS and YYNGEE. CDR3 DNA: TGTGCCAGCAGCGTAGACGAGGGACATAATGAAAAACTGTTTTTT. Translated: CASSVDEGHNEKLFF. Based on the CDR3 plus reference TRBV9 and TRBJ1-4, the full variable domain is DSGVTQTPKHLITATGQRVTLRCSPRSGDLSVYWYQQSLDQGLQFLIQYYNGEERAKGNILERFSAQQFPDLHSELNLSSLELGDSALYFCASSVDEGHNEKLFFGSGTQLSVL.

The rearrangement joins TRBV25-1 to TRBJ2-7, with D possibly TRBD2 on 8 matching bases. Per germline, CDR1 MGHDK and CDR2 SYGVNS. The V end lost 4 bases, the J end lost 6 bases, and 19 bases lay between the germline ends. The CDR3 covers 15 residues. The CDR3 spells CASSGLRQGLGEQYF. As DNA, the CDR3 is TGTGCCAGCAGTGGACTCCGACAGGGACTAGGCGAGCAGTACTTC.

The rearrangement uses TRBV30 and TRBJ2-5, with D possibly matching TRBD2 (5 bases). V lost 0 bases and J lost 5, with 13 bases in between. Per the germline V gene, CDR1 is GTSNPN and CDR2 is SVGIG (reference sequence). The CDR3 extends over 14 amino acids. CDR3 sequence reads: CAWSVLAGMETQYF. The CDR3 DNA sequence: TGTGCCTGGAGTGTCCTAGCCGGCATGGAGACCCAGTACTTC.

The chain carries TRBV5-1 and TRBJ1-1, with a possible D match to TRBD1 (6 bases). The CDR3 runs 15 residues. The V end lost 4 bases, the J end lost 6 bases, and 19 bases lay between the germline ends. Germline V gives CDR1 SGHRS, CDR2 YFSETQ. CDR3 DNA: TGCGCCAGCAGCCAGAATTCCAGGGGTGAATCTGAAGCTTTCTTT. This gives the protein CASSQNSRGESEAFF.

The chain couples TRBV9 to TRBJ1-3, with unresolved D. This CDR3 contains 14 residues. Trimming shortened V by 3 bases and J by 1 base, and 8 bases separated the two germline ends. Germline CDR1 and CDR2: SGDLS and YYNGEE. The CDR3 sequence is CASSAADSGNTIYF. The CDR3 DNA is TGTGCCAGCAGCGCGGCGGATTCTGGAAACACCATATATTTT.

Only one count was recorded for this clone. The chain couples TRBV30 to TRBJ2-7, with 9 bases lining up with TRBD1. Per the germline V gene, CDR1 is GTSNPN and CDR2 is SVGIG (reference sequence). This CDR3 comprises 14 residues. Unmatched junction bases numbered 6, after V lost 3 bases and J lost 3 bases. CDR3 in DNA: TGTGCCTGGAGCGTGGGGGACAGGGTCTACGAGCAGTACTTC. Translated, it gives CAWSVGDRVYEQYF.

This clone was counted only a few times. CDR3 sequence reads: CASSQGQPAGYTF. Here the CDR3 DNA reads TGTGCCAGTAGCCAGGGACAGCCGGCTGGCTACACCTTC. This chain joins TRBV19 and TRBJ1-2; 7 bases are a match to TRBD1. The CDR3 loop spans 13 amino acids. From germline, CDR1 is LNHDA and CDR2 SQIVND (reference sequence). V shed 6 bases and J 7 bases; nucleotides not matched to a gene: 8.

The V gene is TRBV5-1, the J gene TRBJ1-2; 7 positions agree with TRBD1. The CDR3 is 15 amino acids. Germline V gene sequence: CDR1 SGHRS, CDR2 YFSETQ. Losses at the gene ends were 0 bases for V and 6 bases for J; bases not matched to a gene: 8. CDR3 sequence reads: CASSLESGDRDGYTF. For the CDR3, the DNA is TGCGCCAGCAGCTTGGAGTCCGGAGACAGGGATGGCTACACCTTC.

The chain combines TRBV7-7 with TRBJ2-7; D is ambiguous. CDR1 SSHAT and CDR2 FNYEAQ come from the germline V gene (reference sequence). This CDR3 spans 13 amino acids. Trimming removed 5 bases from V and 7 bases from J, with 15 bases in between. This chain's CDR3 is CASSPLSGEEQYF. CDR3 in DNA: TGTGCCAGCAGCCCCCTCTCAGGTGAAGAGCAGTACTTC.